This TCR beta chain was found in a study of T cell repertoires in cytomegalovirus infection. Overall study context: In public TCR beta signatures, there were indications of both CMV infection and matching HLA type. Study findings and constraints: Cumulative public TCR beta family frequency identified carriers of CMV plus the relevant HLA. The ex vivo response was dominated by HLA-C-restricted CMV-specific TCR beta clonotypes.

The germline gives CDR1 MNHNS, CDR2 SASEGT. The CDR3 contains 19 residues. V lost 0 bases, J lost 2 bases, and 21 bases lay in between. One entry per CDR3 protein, called by TCRdb with MiXCR from the reads. The sample has over 200,000 distinct CDR3 sequences, roughly an eighth seen once; the top ten hold 8.8%. This clonotype was detected ten times or more. What it binds is unknown. This chain uses TRBV6-1 with TRBJ2-3; TRBD2 is a possible D gene (6 bases). This sequence was found in a human donor in good health (CMV status not recorded). Some clones in this sample may be carry-over from other donors' samples. The material sequenced was PBMCs. CDR3 bases: TGTGCCAGCAGTGAAGCCCAAACCTGGAGGGGACCTACCACAGATACGCAGTATTTT. Amino acids: CASSEAQTWRGPTTDTQYF.